The present T cell receptor beta chain was sequenced within a study of radiation and T cells in renal cell carcinoma (dated by TCRdb to 2020 to 2022). Regarding the study in general: In total, approximately 53 samples, comprising roughly 25 tumors and about 27 peripheral blood samples, were subjected to TCR beta sequencing. Across all 53 samples, over 4,000,000 unique CDR3 nucleotide sequences encoding about 2.4 million unique CDR3 amino acid sequences were identified. On the study overall, not on this receptor specifically: TCR clonality was higher in irradiated tumors than in controls, as the top 100 clonotypes made up an average of roughly 54% of the repertoire in irradiated tumors compared with about 45% in nephrectomy-only tumors. Top tumor clonotypes rose in blood from baseline to 2 weeks post-radiation, then contracted by 4 weeks, suggesting transient expansion of tumor-resident clones. With a single-armed trial design, the study had no way to address how radiation dose or scheduling affects the TCR repertoire. Compared with control tumors, irradiated tumors had a greater number of dominant CDR3 motifs, and those motifs took up a bigger portion of the repertoire. Because only small tumor regions of about 0.94 g were available, intratumoral heterogeneity was not captured. Because pretreatment tumor biopsies were not available, the study could not determine whether clonotypes were already present within the tumor at baseline.

This specimen's time point label, per the study, means: tumor resected at nephrectomy. The sample's treatment or condition label, decoded: 15 Gy SBRT to primary tumor, nephrectomy 4 weeks later. The samples were obtained from a clinical trial, where primary renal cell carcinomas were treated with 15 Gy stereotactic body radiation therapy and then removed by nephrectomy 4 weeks afterward. Every patient had renal cell carcinoma of clear cell pathology. The tumors were dissociated mechanically, digested with collagenase/hyaluronidase at 37 degrees C, processed in gentleMACS C tubes, and kept in liquid nitrogen. The QIAamp DNA Blood Mini Kit (Qiagen) was used to prepare genomic DNA for TCR sequencing. Samples were included in the analyses only if all quality control checks were passed. Following the manufacturer's recommendations, the immunoSEQ kit was used to generate TCR beta libraries from genomic DNA. To prepare the libraries, a first multiplex PCR with proprietary primers was run, followed by a second PCR that added unique barcodes, and a bead cleanup was done after each round. A kit-provided positive control reaction and a negative control reaction were included in every sample batch. The final libraries underwent checking on an Agilent 4200 TapeStation D1000 ScreenTape, volumetric pooling, and quantification by qPCR. Sequencing was performed on an Illumina NextSeq500 with a MidOutput 150-cycle cartridge, and 156 Read1 and 15 Index1 cycles were run with kit custom primers. The pooled library was loaded at 0.8 to 1 pM, with an approximately 20% PhiX control spiked in. The paper's data handling went like this. Vendor-processed data were analyzed in R, and a clonotype was defined as all T cells sharing the same CDR3 nucleotide sequence. For clone abundance analyses, frequencies were normalized to the 10,000 most abundant clones per sample. Public T cell clones, which averaged fewer than five per sample, were removed prior to analysis. Dominant motifs were analyzed with ImmunoMap using the PAM10 matrix, a gap penalty of 30, and a homology threshold of 0.3, and motifs with a cumulative frequency of at least 0.01 were considered dominant. Tumor-enriched and baseline blood-enriched clonotypes were defined by at least a 32-fold difference in abundance between compartments. Tumor-blood repertoire similarity was measured with the Baroni-Urbani and Buser coefficient, and groups were compared using two-tailed Wilcoxon tests in R. TCRdb limited this immuneACCESS table to in-frame rearrangements with V and J called. A share of clones is missing; checked studies link under half to unresolved V genes, and the rest is unexplained. That table is the source of V, J and clone size, and D and trimming were worked out from the DNA. The sample has 15,000 or so clones on record, 50% of them singletons. 30% to 50% of the sample comes from the top ten.

The germline V gene gives CDR1 as SGHRS and CDR2 as YFSETQ. The V end gives up 0 bases and the J end 6 bases, leaving 6 bases in the junction not matched to a gene. The CDR3, from cysteine to phenylalanine, totals 16 residues. The kept DNA is CDR3 alone, 48 bases in frame from the first base. On this clone: It lacks a known antigen. One base away there is no much larger clone; base qualities are not given.

Sequenced material: tumor tissue, taken from a patient whose treatment included radiotherapy and nephrectomy. The chain couples TRBV5-1 to TRBJ2-2; a stretch of 9 junction bases matches TRBD2. This receptor was obtained from a woman aged 55-69 years with renal cell carcinoma. The DNA reads as follows: TGCGCCAGCAGCTTGGAACCTAGCGGGGCGCCCGGGGAGCTGTTTTTT. It is translated as CASSLEPSGAPGELFF.